The clone carrying this T cell receptor beta chain has a handful of counts. Antigen specificity is unknown. The data were taken from a study of Graves' ophthalmopathy and Graves' hyperthyroidism. Study at large: Peripheral blood was obtained at first diagnosis, ahead of any treatment. Whole-study findings and limits: The model's prediction of ophthalmopathy progression had about 70% sensitivity and roughly 77% specificity.

The germline CDR1 and CDR2 sequences are MDHEN and SYDVKM. The CDR3 has 15 residues. The junction had 7 bases not matched to a gene; V was cut back by 6 bases and J by 6 bases. Amplification from RNA transcripts yielded the TCR beta CDR3 regions. Second-round multiplex PCR came after a first-round RT-PCR that employed HTBI primers. TCRdb reanalysed the multiplex PCR reads using MiXCR and keeps one entry per CDR3 protein. This repertoire shows roughly 400,000 distinct CDR3 sequences, 15% found once; its top ten account for about 7%. The term stable hyperthyroidism indicated an absence of ophthalmopathy within 18 months of follow-up.

This clonotype was obtained from a woman between 18 and 29 years old with stable Graves' hyperthyroidism. The chain is built from TRBV28 and TRBJ2-5; TRBD2 aligns across 13 bases. Input material: peripheral blood. The CDR3 here is CASSGLAGVSKTQYF. CDR3 DNA: TGTGCCAGCAGCGGACTAGCGGGAGTCAGCAAGACCCAGTACTTC.